The 4 T cell receptor beta chains listed next were all sequenced from one sample in a study of OX40 agonist ivuxolimab in advanced cancers. TCRdb's copy holds only in-frame clones and misses some; the assay was immunoSEQ multiplex PCR. Of around 39,000 clones listed, 82% are singletons. Sequences were derived from CD4+ or CD8+ T cells sorted from blood, sampled in a trial of the OX40 agonist ivuxolimab. These receptors were collected from an adult with an advanced solid tumor such as melanoma, head and neck, liver or kidney cancer.

This clone was seen once. The chain has TRBV2 and TRBJ1-1; TRBD1 aligns across 8 bases. The CDR3 spans 12 residues. V lost 7 bases and J lost 5; bases outside the gene matches: 3. CDR1 and CDR2 from the germline V gene are SNHLY and FYNNEI. The CDR3 loop is CASTGGRTEAFF. CDR3 nucleotides: TGTGCCAGCACAGGGGGCCGGACTGAAGCTTTCTTT.

This clone was counted only a few times. This chain joins TRBV5-1 and TRBJ2-7; D is ambiguous. The V and J ends lost 4 bases and 1 base respectively, with 15 bases between them. The germline gives CDR1 SGHRS, CDR2 YFSETQ. The CDR3 loop spans 15 amino acids. The CDR3 nucleotides read TGCGCCAGCAGCCTAAGACACTTTCGTTCCTACGAGCAGTACTTC. Amino acid sequence: CASSLRHFRSYEQYF. The variable domain in full, with the rest retrieved from reference TRBV5-1 and TRBJ2-7, is KAGVTQTPRYLIKTRGQQVTLSCSPISGHRSVSWYQQTPGQGLQFLFEYFSETQRNKGNFPGRFSGRQFSNSRSEMNVSTLELGDSALYLCASSLRHFRSYEQYFGPGTRLTVT.

The V call is TRBV20-1, the J call TRBJ1-2, with D unclear. This CDR3 region has 11 residues. CDR1 and CDR2 (germline): DFQATT, SNEGSKA (reference sequence). The ends were cut back, 4 bases at V and 1 base at J, with 4 bases in the middle. CDR3 bases: TGCAGTGCTAAACATAACTATGGCTACACCTTC. Its translation is CSAKHNYGYTF.

The chain recombines TRBV18 with TRBJ2-7; tentatively, D is TRBD1 (5 bases). Germline CDR1 reads KGHSH; CDR2 reads LQKENI. This CDR3 is 15 amino acids long. Trimming pared 2 bases from V and 4 bases from J, leaving 15 bases between. CDR3 bases: TGTGCCAGCTCACCAGACAGCCTGATAGGTTACGAGCAGTACTTC. This encodes CASSPDSLIGYEQYF.